This T cell receptor beta chain was retrieved from a study of STAT5B mutations in CD4+ large granular lymphocyte leukemia. General study findings and limits: 8/27 top patient clones versus 2/35 control clones were TRBV06-family. Patient CD4-sorted repertoires stayed more clonal than healthy ones after leukemic-clone removal.

The CDR3 sequence is 15 residues long. CDR1 and CDR2 (germline): SGHKS, YYEKEE (reference sequence). Deletions cut 5 bases from V and 4 bases from J, with 18 bases between. Note on this clone: The target antigen is unknown.

Buffy coats from healthy blood donors served as controls. Produced via immunoSEQ multiplex PCR; TCRdb's table is partial and in-frame only. The data contain roughly 23,000 clones, about four fifths of them singletons. The chain carries TRBV5-5 and TRBJ1-2, with D unresolved. Sample: CD4+ T cells from blood buffy coats. This receptor was taken from a human donor in good health. In DNA form, the CDR3 reads TGTGCCAGCAGGCTCACCTTCCGGGAAATCTATGGCTACACCTTC. Its protein is CASRLTFREIYGYTF.